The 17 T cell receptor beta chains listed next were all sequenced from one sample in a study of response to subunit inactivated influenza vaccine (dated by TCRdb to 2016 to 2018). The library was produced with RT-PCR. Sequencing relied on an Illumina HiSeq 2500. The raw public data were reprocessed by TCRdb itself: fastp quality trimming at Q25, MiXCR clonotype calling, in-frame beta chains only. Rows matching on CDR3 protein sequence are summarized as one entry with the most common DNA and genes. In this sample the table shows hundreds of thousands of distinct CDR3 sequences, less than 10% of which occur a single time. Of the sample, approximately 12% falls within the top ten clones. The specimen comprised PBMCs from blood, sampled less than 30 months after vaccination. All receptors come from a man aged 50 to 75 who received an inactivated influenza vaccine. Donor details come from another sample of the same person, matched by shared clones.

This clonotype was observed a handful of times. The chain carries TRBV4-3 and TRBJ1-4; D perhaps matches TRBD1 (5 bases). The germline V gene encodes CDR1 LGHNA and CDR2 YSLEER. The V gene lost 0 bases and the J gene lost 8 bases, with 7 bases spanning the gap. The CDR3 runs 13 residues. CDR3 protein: CASSQDWGEKLFF. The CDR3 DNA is TGCGCCAGCAGCCAAGATTGGGGGGAAAAACTGTTTTTT.

Here the CDR3 reads CASSLQVVHYGYTF. The CDR3 DNA reads TGTGCCAGCAGTCTACAAGTGGTTCACTATGGCTACACCTTC. The rearrangement joins TRBV12-3 or TRBV12-4 to TRBJ1-2; D unresolved. The germline V and J ends were trimmed by 5 bases and 3 bases, with 13 bases remaining between them. The CDR3 length is 14 residues.

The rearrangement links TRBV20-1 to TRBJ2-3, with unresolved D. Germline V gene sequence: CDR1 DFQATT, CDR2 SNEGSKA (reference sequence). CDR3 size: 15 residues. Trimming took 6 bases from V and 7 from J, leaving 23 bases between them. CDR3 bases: TGCAGTGCCCCCGACCCAAATGACCCAGTATATACGCAGTATTTT. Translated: CSAPDPNDPVYTQYF.

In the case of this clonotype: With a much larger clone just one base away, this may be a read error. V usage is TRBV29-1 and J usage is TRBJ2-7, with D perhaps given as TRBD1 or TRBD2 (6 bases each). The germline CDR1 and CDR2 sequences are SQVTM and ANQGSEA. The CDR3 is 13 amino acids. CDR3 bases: TGCAGCGTTGAAAGGGGGGCGGGCTACGAGCAGCACTTC. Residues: CSVERGAGYEQHF.

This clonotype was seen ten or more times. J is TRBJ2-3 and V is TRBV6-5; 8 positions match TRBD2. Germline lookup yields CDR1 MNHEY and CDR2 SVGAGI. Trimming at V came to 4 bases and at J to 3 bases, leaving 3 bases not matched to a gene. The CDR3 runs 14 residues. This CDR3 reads CASSSTSGTDTQYF. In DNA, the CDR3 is TGTGCCAGCAGTTCTACTAGCGGAACAGATACGCAGTATTTT.

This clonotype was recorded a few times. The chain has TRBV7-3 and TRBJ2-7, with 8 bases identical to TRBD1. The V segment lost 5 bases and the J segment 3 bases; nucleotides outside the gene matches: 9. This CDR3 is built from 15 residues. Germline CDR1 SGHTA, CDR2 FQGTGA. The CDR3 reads CASSADRENYYEQYF. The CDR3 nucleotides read TGTGCCAGCAGCGCGGACAGGGAAAATTACTACGAGCAGTACTTC.

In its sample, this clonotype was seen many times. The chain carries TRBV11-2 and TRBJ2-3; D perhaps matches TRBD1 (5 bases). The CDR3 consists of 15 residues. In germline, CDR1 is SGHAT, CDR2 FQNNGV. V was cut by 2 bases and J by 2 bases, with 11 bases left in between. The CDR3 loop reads CASSLIGGATDTQYF. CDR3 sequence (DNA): TGTGCCAGCAGCTTAATCGGTGGGGCCACAGATACGCAGTATTTT.

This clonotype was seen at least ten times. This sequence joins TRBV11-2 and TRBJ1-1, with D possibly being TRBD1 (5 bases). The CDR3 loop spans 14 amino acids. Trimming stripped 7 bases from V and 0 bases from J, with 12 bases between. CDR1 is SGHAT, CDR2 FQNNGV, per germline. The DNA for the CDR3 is TGTGCCAGCAACCTGGGACCGGTGAACACTGAAGCTTTCTTT. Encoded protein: CASNLGPVNTEAFF.

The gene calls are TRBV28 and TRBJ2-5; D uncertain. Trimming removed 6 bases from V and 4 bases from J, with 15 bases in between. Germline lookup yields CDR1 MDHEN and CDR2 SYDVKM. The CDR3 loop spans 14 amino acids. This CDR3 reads CASSRVWMGETQYF. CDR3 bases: TGTGCCAGCAGCCGGGTATGGATGGGAGAGACCCAGTACTTC.

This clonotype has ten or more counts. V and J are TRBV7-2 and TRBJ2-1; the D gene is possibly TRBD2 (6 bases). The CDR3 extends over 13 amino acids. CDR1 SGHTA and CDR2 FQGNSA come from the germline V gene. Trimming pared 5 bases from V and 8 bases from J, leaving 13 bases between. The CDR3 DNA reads TGTGCCAGCAGCCAGACTAGGTTCGATGAGCAGTTCTTC. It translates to CASSQTRFDEQFF.

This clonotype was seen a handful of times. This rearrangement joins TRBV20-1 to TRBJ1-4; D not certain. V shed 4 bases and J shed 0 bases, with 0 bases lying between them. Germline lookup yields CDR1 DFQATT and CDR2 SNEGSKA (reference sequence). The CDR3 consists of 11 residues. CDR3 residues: CSATTNEKLFF. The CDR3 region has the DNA TGCAGTGCTACAACTAATGAAAAACTGTTTTTT.

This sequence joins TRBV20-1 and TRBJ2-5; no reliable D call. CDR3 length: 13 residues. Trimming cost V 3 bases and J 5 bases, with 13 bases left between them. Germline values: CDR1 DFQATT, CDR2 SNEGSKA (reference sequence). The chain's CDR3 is CSASRGPGETQYF. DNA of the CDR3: TGCAGTGCTAGTCGTGGACCTGGGGAGACCCAGTACTTC.

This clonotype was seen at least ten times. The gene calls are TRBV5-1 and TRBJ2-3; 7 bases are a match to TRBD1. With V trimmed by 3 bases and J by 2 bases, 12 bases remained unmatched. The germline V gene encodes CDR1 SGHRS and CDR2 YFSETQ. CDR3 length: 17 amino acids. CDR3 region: CASSYSTGTVNTDTQYF. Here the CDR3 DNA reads TGCGCCAGCAGCTACTCGACCGGGACAGTAAACACAGATACGCAGTATTTT.

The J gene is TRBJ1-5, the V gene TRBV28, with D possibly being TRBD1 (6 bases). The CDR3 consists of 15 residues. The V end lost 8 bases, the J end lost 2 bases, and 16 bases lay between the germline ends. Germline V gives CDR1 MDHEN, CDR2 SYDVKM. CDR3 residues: CASELQGLGNQPQHF. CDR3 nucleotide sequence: TGTGCCAGCGAATTACAGGGTTTGGGCAATCAGCCCCAGCATTTT.

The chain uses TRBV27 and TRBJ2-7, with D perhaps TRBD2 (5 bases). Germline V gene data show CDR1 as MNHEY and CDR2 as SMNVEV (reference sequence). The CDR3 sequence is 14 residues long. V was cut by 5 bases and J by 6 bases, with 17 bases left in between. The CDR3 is CASSAERWGSEQYF. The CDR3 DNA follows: TGTGCCAGCAGTGCCGAGCGGTGGGGTAGCGAGCAGTACTTC.

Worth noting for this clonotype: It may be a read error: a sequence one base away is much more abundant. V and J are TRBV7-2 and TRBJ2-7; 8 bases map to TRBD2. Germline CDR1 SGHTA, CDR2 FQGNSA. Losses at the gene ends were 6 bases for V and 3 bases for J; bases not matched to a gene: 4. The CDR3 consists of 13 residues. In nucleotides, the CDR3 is TGTGCCAGCAGGGCCGGGACTAGCTACGAGCAGTACTTC. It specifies CASRAGTSYEQYF.

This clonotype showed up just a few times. The CDR3 DNA sequence: TGTGCCAGCCGCGTAGCGGGGGGGCTGTATGAGCAGTTCTTC. This translates into CASRVAGGLYEQFF. J is TRBJ2-1 and V is TRBV12-3 or TRBV12-4; 11 nucleotides line up with TRBD2. J lost 8 bases, V lost 8 bases, and 8 bases had no gene match. CDR3 length equals 14 residues.